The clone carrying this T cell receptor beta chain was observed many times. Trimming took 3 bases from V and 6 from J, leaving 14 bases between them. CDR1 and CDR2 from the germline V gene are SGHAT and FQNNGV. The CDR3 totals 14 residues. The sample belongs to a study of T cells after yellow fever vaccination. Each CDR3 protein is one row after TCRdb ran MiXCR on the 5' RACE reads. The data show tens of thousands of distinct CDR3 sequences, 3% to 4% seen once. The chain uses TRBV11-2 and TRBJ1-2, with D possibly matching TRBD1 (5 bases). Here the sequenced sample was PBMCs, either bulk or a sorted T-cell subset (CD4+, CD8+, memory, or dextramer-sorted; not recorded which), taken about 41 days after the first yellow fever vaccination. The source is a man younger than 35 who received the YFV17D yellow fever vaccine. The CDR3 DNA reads TGTGCCAGCAGCTTGATGGGGGAATCTAATGGCTACACCTTC. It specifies CASSLMGESNGYTF.